The clone carrying this T cell receptor (beta chain) was counted only a few times. The record originates from a study of blood T cell repertoires in COVID-19. Study-wide context: Italy, Spain and the United States were the sources of the convalescent and acute COVID-19 samples.

The V gene lost 9 bases and the J gene lost 1 base, with 12 bases spanning the gap. Germline lookup yields CDR1 LNHDA and CDR2 SQIVND (reference sequence). CDR3 length: 13 amino acids. The Seattle patients joined while their infection was active and were tracked longitudinally afterward. Original handling: Amplification of reference gene primers was used by the study to estimate nucleated cell counts. TCRdb keeps only in-frame clones here, not all; method: immunoSEQ multiplex PCR. V and J calls and clone size follow that table, whereas D and trimming were derived from the DNA. The sample carries some 68,000 clones, roughly 91% recorded once.

Sequencing was carried out using peripheral blood. The TCR originated in a man aged 45-60 years with COVID-19, enrolled during active disease. The rearrangement joins TRBV19 to TRBJ1-1; D is undetermined. The CDR3: CASCDLQNTEAFF. CDR3 in DNA: TGTGCCAGCTGTGATTTACAGAACACTGAAGCTTTCTTT.